The entry that follows covers one T cell receptor beta chain sequence. Its cognate antigen has yet to be identified. Nothing much larger sits one base from this clone, and base qualities are not available. CDR1 and CDR2 were assigned from the germline V gene (reference sequence) as SEHNR and FQNEAQ. The CDR3 spans 15 residues, from the cysteine through the phenylalanine. CDR3 DNA only is kept here, 45 bases in frame from base 1. Trimming at the junction amounts to 5 bases on V and 6 bases on J, and the germline ends lie 17 bases apart. The immunoSEQ Assay, a bias-controlled multiplex PCR, was used to amplify TCRbeta CDR3 regions from genomic DNA. The study's own analysis went as follows. Nucleated cell counts per sample were estimated from amplification of reference gene primers within the assay. To quantify the absolute abundance of each unique TCRbeta CDR3 rearrangement, sequence reads were collapsed and filtered. Productive Simpson clonality was computed per sample as the square root of Simpson's diversity index over productive rearrangements. In its TCRdb copy, this immuneACCESS table keeps in-frame sequences only and misses some clones. Where compared with another copy, unresolved V genes explain less than half of these, and the others have no known cause. That table gives V, J and clone size, and the DNA gave D and trimming. Present in this sample are around 300,000 clones, 85% to 90% of which were seen just once. The biggest ten clones account for about 2.2% of the sample.

The entry originates in a study of blood T cell repertoires in COVID-19 (dated by TCRdb to 2018 to 2021). Regarding the complete study: Collaborator samples came from the United States, Italy and Spain and covered acute and convalescent phases of COVID-19. A freely available public database, intended as a resource for researchers studying the immune response to SARS-CoV-2, is where the repertoires were released. Deeply sampled blood TCRbeta repertoires from subjects exposed to, actively infected with, or recovered from COVID-19 were included in the dataset. A de-identified subject ID, COVID-19 status, age in years and sex were almost always included in the sample metadata. The samples were drawn from the first 160 participants of the ongoing ImmuneRACE study and from 1,200 or so subjects provided by 6 global collaborators. Where HLA class I and class II types were available, the types were taken from metadata supplied by the sample provider, not from assay-based typing. The material from the prospective study consisted of cDNA or gDNA derived from T cells, B-cell-depleted T cells, or PBMCs. Study-level results and caveats: The quantity of clinical and demographic metadata differed by source and by participant and was supplied without curation.

Enrolling through a virtual design, the prospective study's participants ranged in age from roughly 18 to 95 years and lived across more than 20 United States geographic areas. To assign participants to cohorts, the prospective study relied on clinical history that participants themselves reported in a screening survey and a study questionnaire. ImmuneRACE Cohort 3 recovered participants were defined by two consecutive negative NP/OP PCR tests, healthcare professional clearance, or symptom resolution. In the prospective study, mobile phlebotomists collected whole blood, serum and a nasopharyngeal or oropharyngeal swab from each participant. Over a roughly two-month period, participants in the prospective study had the option of providing additional blood draws and questionnaires. Before DNA extraction, blood samples from the prospective study were shipped at room temperature or frozen.

The chain couples TRBV7-9 to TRBJ1-5; TRBD1 is a weak D gene call, 5 bases matching. This clonotype was sampled from a young woman who had recovered from COVID-19. The material sequenced was PBMCs or T cells enriched from blood (not recorded which). CDR3 sequence: CASSPKGRGVQPQHF. The DNA is as follows: TGTGCCAGCAGCCCCAAGGGGCGGGGGGTTCAGCCCCAGCATTTT.